These T cell receptor beta chains were read from a single sample in a study of cytomegalovirus exposure and HLA in healthy donors. Method: immunoSEQ multiplex PCR; TCRdb's copy keeps in-frame clones and lacks some. Of about 110,000 clones listed, 70% to 80% are singletons. The sequenced sample was PBMCs. The receptors originated from a man in his forties or fifties in good health and CMV-seropositive. The CDR3 runs from the conserved cysteine through the conserved F or W. Each record gives: D gene, clone size, V gene, J gene, CDR3 protein, CDR3 DNA. The D gene is left open where the match is weak. Clone size is given for some rows only: seen once, a few or many times, or a class if the clone is expanded.

>-|-|TRBV5-1|TRBJ2-4
CASSPANSLAKNIQYF
TGCGCCAGCAGCCCCGCCAATAGTTTAGCCAAAAACATTCAGTACTTC
>-|-|TRBV29-1|TRBJ1-2
CSITGPANNYGYTF
TGCAGCATAACAGGGCCCGCAAATAACTATGGCTACACCTTC
>-|-|TRBV9|TRBJ2-3
CASSAGLTTDTQYF
TGTGCCAGCAGCGCCGGACTAACGACAGATACGCAGTATTTT
>TRBD2|few|TRBV9|TRBJ2-1
CASSVGTSASNEQFF
TGTGCCAGCAGCGTCGGGACTAGCGCTTCCAATGAGCAGTTCTTC
>TRBD2|-|TRBV5-6|TRBJ2-7
CASGGGRFHEQYF
TGTGCCAGCGGGGGAGGGAGGTTCCACGAGCAGTACTTC
>-|-|TRBV11-2|TRBJ2-5
CASSPARETQYF
TGTGCCAGCAGCCCCGCTCGGGAGACCCAGTACTTC
>TRBD2|once|TRBV7-3|TRBJ2-1
CASSLNPGGRNEQFF
TGTGCCAGCAGCTTAAATCCGGGGGGGAGAAATGAGCAGTTCTTC
>-|-|TRBV19|TRBJ1-1
CASSISRQVNTEAFF
TGTGCCAGTAGTATCTCCCGTCAGGTGAACACTGAAGCTTTCTTT
>-|-|TRBV5-1|TRBJ2-1
CASSLKAGGNNEQFF
TGCGCCAGCAGCTTGAAGGCAGGGGGGAACAATGAGCAGTTCTTC
>-|-|TRBV28|TRBJ2-7
CASSLPPYEQYF
TGTGCCAGCAGCCTCCCCCCCTACGAGCAGTACTTC
>-|few|TRBV19|TRBJ1-1
CASSPPGGVDTEAFF
TGTGCCAGTAGTCCCCCTGGGGGGGTAGACACTGAAGCTTTCTTT
>-|few|TRBV18|TRBJ2-2
CASSPRQGSTGELFF
TGTGCCAGCTCACCAAGGCAGGGAAGCACCGGGGAGCTGTTTTTT
>-|once|TRBV30|TRBJ1-1
CAWSGAGTYTEAFF
TGTGCCTGGAGTGGAGCCGGGACATATACTGAAGCTTTCTTT
>TRBD1|-|TRBV5-1|TRBJ1-2
CASSPLGGQLYGYTF
TGCGCCAGCAGCCCTTTGGGGGGACAGCTCTATGGCTACACCTTC
>-|-|TRBV19|TRBJ1-2
CASSIRLGGGYTF
TGTGCCAGTAGTATCCGCCTCGGCGGGGGCTACACCTTC
>TRBD2|-|TRBV7-6|TRBJ2-1
CASSRTSGGSSLSSYNEQFF
TGTGCCAGCAGCCGGACTAGCGGGGGGTCATCCCTCTCGTCCTACAATGAGCAGTTCTTC
>-|-|TRBV5-1|TRBJ2-1
CATYDSYNEQFF
TGCGCCACCTATGACAGTTACAATGAGCAGTTCTTC
>TRBD1|few|TRBV5-4|TRBJ2-7
CASSTRTGSYEQYF
TGTGCCAGCAGCACAAGGACAGGTTCCTACGAGCAGTACTTC
>-|-|TRBV30|TRBJ1-1
CALYPGHLNTEAFF
TGTGCCCTGTATCCGGGACACTTGAACACTGAAGCTTTCTTT
>-|-|TRBV4-2|TRBJ2-7
CASSQEAWNYEQYF
TGTGCCAGCAGCCAAGAGGCCTGGAACTACGAGCAGTACTTC
>TRBD1|-|TRBV29-1|TRBJ2-7
CSVAAGTGVVYEQYF
TGCAGCGTCGCCGCCGGGACAGGGGTAGTCTACGAGCAGTACTTC
>TRBD1|-|TRBV5-1|TRBJ2-2
CASSPWDRGVGELFF
TGCGCCAGCAGCCCCTGGGACAGGGGCGTCGGGGAGCTGTTTTTT
>TRBD1|-|TRBV5-3|TRBJ1-5
CARSLRAGGINQPQHF
TGTGCCAGAAGCTTGAGGGCAGGGGGCATCAATCAGCCCCAGCATTTT
>-|-|TRBV6-1|TRBJ2-7
CASSVTWGQVFYEQYF
TGTGCCAGCAGTGTGACTTGGGGGCAGGTTTTTTACGAGCAGTACTTC
>TRBD1|-|TRBV6-4|TRBJ1-4
CASSDADRDRREKLFF
TGTGCCAGCAGTGACGCAGACAGGGACCGACGTGAAAAACTGTTTTTT
>-|-|TRBV7-8|TRBJ2-1
CASSLAQGHEQFF
TGTGCCAGCAGCTTAGCCCAGGGCCATGAGCAGTTCTTC
>TRBD1|-|TRBV5-1|TRBJ1-1
CASSQTGHTEAFF
TGCGCCAGCAGCCAGACAGGGCACACTGAAGCTTTCTTT
>-|-|TRBV2|TRBJ2-5
CASSESGQGKTQYF
TGTGCCAGCAGTGAGTCGGGTCAGGGGAAGACCCAGTACTTC
>TRBD1|few|TRBV5-4|TRBJ1-1
CASSLGGDSLNTEAFF
TGTGCCAGCAGCTTGGGGGGGGACAGCTTGAACACTGAAGCTTTCTTT
>TRBD2|-|TRBV11-2|TRBJ2-3
CASSLGRGGRTDTQYF
TGTGCCAGCAGCTTAGGGCGGGGGGGGCGCACAGATACGCAGTATTTT
>-|-|TRBV4-2|TRBJ2-7
CASSQGQLYEQYF
TGTGCCAGCAGCCAAGGTCAACTCTACGAGCAGTACTTC
>-|-|TRBV5-1|TRBJ2-7
CASSSVLGSSYEQYF
TGCGCCAGCAGCTCCGTTCTAGGATCCTCCTACGAGCAGTACTTC
>TRBD1|-|TRBV4-1|TRBJ2-1
CASSRPGQGKNEQFF
TGCGCCAGCAGCCGGCCGGGACAGGGGAAGAATGAGCAGTTCTTC
>-|-|TRBV5-5|TRBJ2-2
CASSPYLDTGELFF
TGTGCCAGCAGCCCCTATTTAGACACCGGGGAGCTGTTTTTT
>TRBD1|-|TRBV6-6|TRBJ2-7
CASSSPGQGGGEQYF
TGTGCCAGCAGTTCCCCGGGACAGGGGGGGGGAGAGCAGTACTTC
>TRBD1|-|TRBV18|TRBJ2-7
CASSQGQEYEQYF
TGTGCCAGCTCCCAGGGACAGGAATACGAGCAGTACTTC
>TRBD1|-|TRBV11-2|TRBJ1-1
CASSFQGDTEAFF
TGTGCCAGCAGCTTTCAGGGGGACACTGAAGCTTTCTTT
>TRBD2|-|TRBV5-1|TRBJ2-5
CASTNGPGLAGRETQYF
TGCGCCAGCACCAACGGTCCAGGACTAGCGGGGAGAGAGACCCAGTACTTC
>-|-|TRBV6-5|TRBJ2-3
CASSYSRGPDTQYF
TGTGCCAGCAGTTACTCGAGAGGGCCAGATACGCAGTATTTT
>-|-|TRBV19|TRBJ2-1
CASGDRAGYNEQFF
TGTGCCAGTGGAGACAGGGCGGGATACAATGAGCAGTTCTTC
>TRBD1|-|TRBV6-1|TRBJ2-3
CASSPDRVADTQYF
TGTGCCAGCAGTCCTGACAGGGTCGCAGATACGCAGTATTTT
>-|-|TRBV20-1|TRBJ2-7
CSGTLNYEQYF
TGCAGTGGGACTTTAAACTACGAGCAGTACTTC
>TRBD1|-|TRBV27|TRBJ2-1
CASSLLSGQGAANEQFF
TGTGCCAGCAGTTTATTGTCGGGGCAGGGGGCGGCGAATGAGCAGTTCTTC
>TRBD1|-|TRBV15|TRBJ2-1
CATSRSEKSRDRGQFF
TGTGCCACCAGCAGATCCGAAAAATCCCGGGACAGGGGCCAGTTCTTC
>TRBD1|-|TRBV7-2|TRBJ2-2
CASSPDRVGELFF
TGTGCCAGCAGCCCAGACAGGGTCGGGGAGCTGTTTTTT
>TRBD2|-|TRBV11-2|TRBJ2-7
CASSLGGPSYEQYF
TGTGCCAGCAGCTTGGGAGGGCCTAGCTACGAGCAGTACTTC
>TRBD1|-|TRBV18|TRBJ1-1
CASSLRTGYTEAFF
TGTGCCAGCTCTCTCAGGACAGGATACACTGAAGCTTTCTTT